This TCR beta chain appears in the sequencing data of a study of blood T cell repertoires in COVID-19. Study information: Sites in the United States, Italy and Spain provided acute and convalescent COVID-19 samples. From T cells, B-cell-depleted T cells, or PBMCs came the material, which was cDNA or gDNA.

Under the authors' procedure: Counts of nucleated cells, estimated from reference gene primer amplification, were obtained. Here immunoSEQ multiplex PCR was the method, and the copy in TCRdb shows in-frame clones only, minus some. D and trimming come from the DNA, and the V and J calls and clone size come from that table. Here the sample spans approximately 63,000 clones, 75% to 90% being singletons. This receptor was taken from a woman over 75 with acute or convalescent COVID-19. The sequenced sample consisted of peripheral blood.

CDR3: CASSPWTGSYGYTF. The CDR3 DNA sequence: TGTGCCAGCAGCCCTTGGACAGGAAGCTATGGCTACACCTTC. The rearrangement uses TRBV9 and TRBJ1-2; the match to TRBD1 covers 7 bases. Looked up from germline, CDR1 is SGDLS and CDR2 is YYNGEE. The CDR3 contains 14 residues. With V trimmed by 4 bases and J by 4 bases, 7 bases remained unmatched.